This TCR beta chain appears in the sequencing data of a study of T cell clonotyping in hematopoietic cell transplantation. Germline CDR1 is LNHDA and CDR2 is SQIVND (reference sequence). The CDR3 sequence is 16 residues long. V was trimmed by 1 base and J by 2 bases, leaving 12 bases between them. Libraries were prepared by immunoSEQ multiplex PCR; TCRdb keeps only in-frame clonotypes and omits some of them. The sample holds about 27,000 clones, more than 90% seen once. The chain has TRBV19 and TRBJ1-5; the D gene is possibly TRBD1 (5 bases). Sequencing was done on a sample of peripheral blood mononuclear cells. This sequence originates from a man in his forties or fifties in good health. Some clones in this sample may be carry-over from other donors' samples. CDR3 sequence (DNA): TGTGCCAGTAGTATAGGGTCCGGGGGTGGCAATCAGCCCCAGCATTTT. As protein: CASSIGSGGGNQPQHF.